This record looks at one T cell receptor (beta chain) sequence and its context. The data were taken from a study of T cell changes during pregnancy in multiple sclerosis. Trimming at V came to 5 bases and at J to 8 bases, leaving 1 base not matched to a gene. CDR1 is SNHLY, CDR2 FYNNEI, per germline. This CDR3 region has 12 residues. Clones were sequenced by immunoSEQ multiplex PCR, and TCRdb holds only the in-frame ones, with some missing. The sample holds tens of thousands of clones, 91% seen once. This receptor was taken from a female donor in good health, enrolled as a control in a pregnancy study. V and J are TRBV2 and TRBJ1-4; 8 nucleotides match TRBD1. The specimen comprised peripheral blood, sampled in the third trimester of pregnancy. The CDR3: CASSRDREKLFF. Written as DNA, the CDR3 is TGTGCCAGCAGTAGGGACAGGGAAAAACTGTTTTTT.